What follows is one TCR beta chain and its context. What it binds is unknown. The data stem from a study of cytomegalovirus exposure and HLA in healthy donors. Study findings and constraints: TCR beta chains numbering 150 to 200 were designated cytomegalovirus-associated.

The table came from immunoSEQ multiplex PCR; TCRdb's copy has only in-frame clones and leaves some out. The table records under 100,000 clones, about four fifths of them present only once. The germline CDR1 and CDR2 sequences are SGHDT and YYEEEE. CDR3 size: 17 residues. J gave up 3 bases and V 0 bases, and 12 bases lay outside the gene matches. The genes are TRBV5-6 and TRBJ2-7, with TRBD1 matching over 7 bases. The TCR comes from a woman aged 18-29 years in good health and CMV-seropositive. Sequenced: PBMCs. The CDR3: CASSLAVRQGIDYEQYF. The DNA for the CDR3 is TGTGCCAGCAGCTTGGCCGTGAGACAGGGAATCGACTACGAGCAGTACTTC.